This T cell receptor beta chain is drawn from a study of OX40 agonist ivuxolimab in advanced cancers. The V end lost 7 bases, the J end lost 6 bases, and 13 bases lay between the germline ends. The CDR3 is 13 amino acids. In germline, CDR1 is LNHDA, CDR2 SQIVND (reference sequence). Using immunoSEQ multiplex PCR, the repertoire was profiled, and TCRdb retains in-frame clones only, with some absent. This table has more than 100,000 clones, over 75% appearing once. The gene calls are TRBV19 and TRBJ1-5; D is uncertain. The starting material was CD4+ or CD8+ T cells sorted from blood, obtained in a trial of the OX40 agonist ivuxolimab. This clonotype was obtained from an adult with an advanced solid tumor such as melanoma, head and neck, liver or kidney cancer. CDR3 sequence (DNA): TGTGCCAGTATGCAGGCCTGGGGTCAGCCCCAGCATTTT. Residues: CASMQAWGQPQHF.